Following are 11 T cell receptor beta chains from one sample sequenced in a study of blood T cell repertoires in COVID-19. This table comes from immunoSEQ multiplex PCR, and its TCRdb copy is limited to in-frame clones, with some not included. This sample has about 140,000 clones, with around 85% found just once. Specimen: peripheral blood. These receptor sequences come from a man in his fifties or sixties with acute or convalescent COVID-19.

This sequence joins TRBV5-1 and TRBJ2-5; D unclear. CDR3 length: 13 amino acids. Germline CDR1 SGHRS, CDR2 YFSETQ. Trimming pared 0 bases from V and 5 bases from J, leaving 8 bases between. The DNA of the CDR3 is TGCGCCAGCAGCTTGGACATCTTGGAGACCCAGTACTTC. This gives the protein CASSLDILETQYF.

The genes are TRBV21-1 and TRBJ1-2; TRBD1 is the table's D call, not checked against the DNA. TRBV21-1 is listed as a pseudogene. CDR3 length: 16 residues. The CDR3 here is CASSSPVQGTNYGYTF. The CDR3 bases are TGTGCCAGCAGCTCTCCCGTCCAGGGGACTAACTATGGCTACACCTTC.

The rearrangement joins TRBV5-1 to TRBJ2-3; TRBD2 agrees at 10 bases. Germline V lookup: CDR1 SGHRS, CDR2 YFSETQ. The CDR3 consists of 16 residues. After removal of 3 bases from V and 4 bases from J, the junction contained 8 bases not matched to a gene. The CDR3 sequence is CASSSGGLAGADTQYF. The CDR3 coding sequence is TGCGCCAGCAGCTCTGGAGGGCTAGCGGGAGCAGATACGCAGTATTTT.

This sequence joins TRBV6-1 and TRBJ1-5, with D possibly matching TRBD1 (6 bases). Trimming stripped 0 bases from V and 0 bases from J, with 15 bases between. This CDR3 has 18 amino acids. Germline lookup yields CDR1 MNHNS and CDR2 SASEGT. Written as DNA, the CDR3 is TGTGCCAGCAGTGAAGCGCTGGCAGGGGAATATAGCAATCAGCCCCAGCATTTT. Translating gives CASSEALAGEYSNQPQHF.

The chain has TRBV7-8 and TRBJ2-7; D not certain. Germline CDR1 and CDR2: SGHVS and FQNEAQ. The V end lost 4 bases, the J end lost 0 bases, and 16 bases lay between the germline ends. There are 16 residues in the CDR3. CDR3 amino acids: CASSSFVAASSYEQYF. Written as DNA, the CDR3 is TGTGCCAGCAGCTCCTTTGTAGCCGCGAGCTCCTACGAGCAGTACTTC.

The rearrangement uses TRBV19 and TRBJ1-5; 9 bases align to TRBD1. The CDR3 is 19 residues long. CDR1 is LNHDA, CDR2 SQIVND, per germline (reference sequence). The V and J ends lost 4 bases and 0 bases, in that order; junction bases with no gene match: 13. CDR3 protein: CASSTPQGAMRYSNQPQHF. CDR3 bases: TGTGCCAGTAGTACGCCACAGGGGGCAATGAGATATAGCAATCAGCCCCAGCATTTT.

The chain combines TRBV4-2 with TRBJ1-1, with 8 bases aligning to TRBD1. After removal of 2 bases from V and 4 bases from J, the junction contained 6 bases not matched to a gene. The CDR3 extends over 15 amino acids. Germline V gene sequence: CDR1 LGHNA, CDR2 YNFKEQ. The CDR3 is CASSQLTGEGTEAFF. CDR3 nucleotides: TGTGCCAGCAGCCAATTGACAGGGGAGGGCACTGAAGCTTTCTTT.

The gene calls are TRBV9 and TRBJ2-2; 7 nucleotides align to TRBD1. The CDR3 covers 15 residues. In germline, CDR1 is SGDLS, CDR2 YYNGEE. J was trimmed by 5 bases and V by 2 bases; bases with no gene match: 6. CDR3 protein: CASSVDREGTGELFF. DNA of the CDR3: TGTGCCAGCAGCGTTGACAGGGAAGGGACCGGGGAGCTGTTTTTT.

Remarks on this clone: This sample also contains other DNA sequences that code for the same CDR3. The V and J genes are TRBV19 and TRBJ1-4; D might be TRBD1 (6 bases). The germline V and J ends were trimmed by 2 bases and 5 bases, with 15 bases remaining between them. Per germline, CDR1 LNHDA and CDR2 SQIVND (reference sequence). The CDR3 runs to 16 residues. DNA for the CDR3: TGTGCCAGTAGTATATCACGGGACAAACCCAATGAAAAACTGTTTTTT. Amino acid sequence: CASSISRDKPNEKLFF. The whole variable domain, filled in from reference TRBV19 and TRBJ1-4, reads DGGITQSPKYLFRKEGQNVTLSCEQNLNHDAMYWYRQDPGQGLRLIYYSQIVNDFQKGDIAEGYSVSREKKESFPLTVTSAQKNPTAFYLCASSISRDKPNEKLFFGSGTQLSVL.

The chain links TRBV2 to TRBJ1-2; a weak D match, TRBD1 (5 bases). The CDR3 has 11 residues. Per germline, CDR1 SNHLY and CDR2 FYNNEI. V lost 4 bases, J lost 8 bases, and 8 bases lay in between. The CDR3 loop reads CASSGGRGYTF. The CDR3 nucleotides read TGTGCCAGCAGTGGGGGCAGGGGCTACACCTTC.

This chain connects TRBV9 to TRBJ2-5; D is possibly TRBD1 (5 bases). CDR1 is SGDLS, CDR2 YYNGEE, per germline. V was cut by 0 bases and J by 5 bases, with 14 bases left in between. The CDR3 has 15 amino acids. CDR3 nucleotides: TGTGCCAGCAGCGTAGGGGCAGGGTATAAGGAGACCCAGTACTTC. Translated: CASSVGAGYKETQYF.